This entry features one TCR beta chain sequence. This entry is derived from a study of T-cell reconstitution after alpha-beta-depleted transplantation in children. Construction of the TCRbeta library involved unique molecular identifiers. TCRdb redid the calling of the PCR reads with MiXCR, one entry per CDR3 protein. The sample has fewer than 700,000 distinct CDR3 sequences, approximately 13% seen once. The CDR3 runs 17 residues. V was trimmed by 8 bases and J by 5 bases, leaving 26 bases between them. The sample consisted of PBMCs, mostly from graft donor cells, taken 360 days after TCRalphabeta/CD19-depleted stem cell transplant. This rearrangement joins TRBV12-3 or TRBV12-4 to TRBJ2-3; possibly TRBD1 for D (5 bases). The receptor's source is a male patient younger than 18 who had a stem cell transplant for acute myeloid leukemia, so the T cells may come from the graft donor. The CDR3 region is CASAWVSWGPSRDTQYF. Written as DNA, the CDR3 is TGTGCCAGCGCTTGGGTGAGCTGGGGCCCCTCCCGAGATACGCAGTATTTT.